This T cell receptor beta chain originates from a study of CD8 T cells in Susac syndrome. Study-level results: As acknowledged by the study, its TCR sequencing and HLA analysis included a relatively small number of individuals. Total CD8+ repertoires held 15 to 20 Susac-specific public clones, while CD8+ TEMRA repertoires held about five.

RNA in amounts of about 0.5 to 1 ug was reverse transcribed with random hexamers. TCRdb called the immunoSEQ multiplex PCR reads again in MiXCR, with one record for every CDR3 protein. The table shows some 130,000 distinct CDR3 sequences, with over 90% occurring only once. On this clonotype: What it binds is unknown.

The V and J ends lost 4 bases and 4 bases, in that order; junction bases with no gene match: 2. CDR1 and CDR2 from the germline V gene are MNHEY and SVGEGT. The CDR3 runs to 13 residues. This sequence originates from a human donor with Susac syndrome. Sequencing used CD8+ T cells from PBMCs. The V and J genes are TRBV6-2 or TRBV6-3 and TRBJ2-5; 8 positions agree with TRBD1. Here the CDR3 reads CASSFGQGETQYF. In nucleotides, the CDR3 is TGTGCCAGCAGTTTTGGACAGGGAGAGACCCAGTACTTC.